The present T cell receptor (beta chain) was sequenced within a study of T cell responses to AZD1222 COVID-19 vaccine. In the case of this clone: As yet, its antigen is unknown.

The repertoire was sequenced with immunoSEQ multiplex PCR; TCRdb's copy has only in-frame clones and lacks some. The table lists roughly 200,000 clones, just under 95% of them singletons, with 0.8% to 1.3% in the top ten. The CDR3 is 13 residues long. Looked up from germline, CDR1 is MNHEY and CDR2 is SVGAGI. V lost 5 bases to trimming and J lost 4 bases, with 12 bases between them. General study findings and limits: The donors showed a predominance of white British ancestry and of females, with possible underestimation of clonal diversity.

Here the sequenced sample was peripheral blood, taken 28 days after the second dose of the MenACWY control vaccine. V gene TRBV6-5 combines with J gene TRBJ2-7; D is possibly TRBD2 (7 bases). The receptor's source is an adult who received the MenACWY meningococcal vaccine as a control. CDR3 protein: CASSRGRAYEQYF. The DNA of the CDR3 is TGTGCCAGCAGTAGGGGGAGGGCTTACGAGCAGTACTTC.